The 25 T cell receptor beta chains below all came from one sample that was sequenced in a study of T cells in Graves' hyperthyroidism and ophthalmopathy. TCR beta CDR3 region amplification was performed from RNA transcripts. First-round RT-PCR with HTBI primers amplified the TCR CDR3 region. TCRdb fed the multiplex PCR reads into MiXCR, producing one record per CDR3 protein. Of around 250,000 distinct CDR3 sequences listed, 13% to 15% are singletons. Sequencing input: blood. Receptor source: a woman in her thirties or forties with Graves' hyperthyroidism that later progressed to Graves' ophthalmopathy.

This clonotype was counted ten times or more. V usage is TRBV2 and J usage is TRBJ2-1; the match to TRBD2 covers 9 bases. Looked up from germline, CDR1 is SNHLY and CDR2 is FYNNEI. This CDR3 contains 15 residues. V gave up 6 bases and J gave up 2 bases; unmatched junction bases: 5. The CDR3 protein is CASRMGLAAYNEQFF. CDR3 sequence (DNA): TGTGCCAGCAGGATGGGACTAGCTGCCTACAATGAGCAGTTCTTC.

This clonotype occurred many times. The chain couples TRBV10-3 to TRBJ2-3; D not resolved. V lost 2 bases and J lost 0, with 6 bases in between. The length of the CDR3 is 14 residues. The V gene's germline CDR1 is ENHRY and CDR2 SYGVKD. The CDR3 DNA sequence: TGTGCCATCAGTGAGAGACCCAGCACAGATACGCAGTATTTT. It codes for CAISERPSTDTQYF.

This clonotype came up many times. The rearrangement links TRBV6-1 to TRBJ2-3; 8 bases map to TRBD2. After removal of 5 bases from V and 4 bases from J, the junction contained 5 bases not matched to a gene. The CDR3 extends over 14 amino acids. Germline V gene data show CDR1 as MNHNS and CDR2 as SASEGT. CDR3 loop: CASSNGLAADTQYF. In nucleotides, the CDR3 is TGTGCCAGCAGTAATGGACTAGCCGCAGATACGCAGTATTTT.

In this sample, this clonotype turned up many times. V gene TRBV11-3 combines with J gene TRBJ2-1; D call uncertain. This CDR3 has 15 amino acids. The V end was cut by 5 bases, the J end by 3 bases, with 14 bases between. Germline assignment: CDR1 SGHNT and CDR2 YENEEA. In nucleotides, the CDR3 is TGTGCCAGCAGCACAACCCCGGGTCGCTACAATGAGCAGTTCTTC. Translating gives CASSTTPGRYNEQFF.

This clonotype was detected many times. The chain combines TRBV28 with TRBJ2-2; D may be TRBD1 (6 bases). The CDR3 is made up of 15 amino acids. Trimming took off 6 bases at V and 0 bases at J, with 11 bases between the two ends. Looked up from germline, CDR1 is MDHEN and CDR2 is SYDVKM. The CDR3 nucleotides are TGTGCCAGCAGGACAGGAGAAACGAACACCGGGGAGCTGTTTTTT. It yields the protein CASRTGETNTGELFF.

This clonotype has a count of ten or more. The chain employs TRBV18 and TRBJ2-7; D ambiguous. This CDR3 comprises 13 residues. The germline V gene encodes CDR1 KGHSH and CDR2 LQKENI. V lost 4 bases and J 6 bases, leaving 13 bases between the germline ends. The DNA of the CDR3 is TGTGCCAGCTCACGCGACTCGTCGGGCGAGCAGTACTTC. Protein: CASSRDSSGEQYF.

The J gene is TRBJ1-4, the V gene TRBV25-1; D uncertain. The germline V and J ends were trimmed by 8 bases and 4 bases, with 11 bases remaining between them. In germline, CDR1 is MGHDK, CDR2 SYGVNS. The length of the CDR3 is 13 residues. CDR3 nucleotide sequence: TGTGCCAGCGGCGGGTGGGATAATGAAAAACTGTTTTTT. Translation gives CASGGWDNEKLFF.

To note about this clonotype: It may be a read error: a sequence one base away is much more abundant. V usage is TRBV11-3 and J usage is TRBJ2-2; 7 positions match TRBD1. CDR3 size: 13 residues. Trimming removed 4 bases from V and 9 bases from J; junction bases left unmatched: 5. The germline V gene encodes CDR1 SGHNT and CDR2 YENEEA. Here the CDR3 reads CASSSHRGRELFF. Written as DNA, the CDR3 is TGTGCCAGCAGCTCCCACAGGGGCCGGGAGCTGTTTTTT.

The table lists this clonotype with many counts. The chain employs TRBV10-3 and TRBJ2-3, with D hard to call. The V end was cut by 6 bases, the J end by 2 bases, with 6 bases between. Per germline, CDR1 ENHRY and CDR2 SYGVKD. The CDR3 has 12 amino acids. The CDR3: CAIRGFTDTQYF. CDR3 nucleotides: TGTGCCATCAGGGGCTTCACAGATACGCAGTATTTT.

On this clonotype itself: This may be a read error, as it is one base from a much larger clone. The chain employs TRBV27 and TRBJ1-4, with unresolved D. The CDR3 length is 13 residues. In germline, CDR1 is MNHEY, CDR2 SMNVEV (reference sequence). CDR3 nucleotides: TGTGCCACCAGTTATGGGCCCGGTGAAAAACTGTTTTTT. This sequence encodes CATSYGPGEKLFF.

This clonotype was picked up many times. V gene TRBV27 combines with J gene TRBJ2-7, with 14 nucleotides matching TRBD2. The CDR3 consists of 15 residues. Trimming at V came to 5 bases and at J to 1 base, leaving 1 base not matched to a gene. Germline V gene lookup returns CDR1 MNHEY and CDR2 SMNVEV (reference sequence). In nucleotides, the CDR3 is TGTGCCAGCAGTCGACTAGCGGGAGGGTCCTACGAGCAGTACTTC. Its translation: CASSRLAGGSYEQYF.

This clonotype counts as medium-sized. The chain carries TRBV28 and TRBJ2-3; 10 bases align to TRBD2. Germline values: CDR1 MDHEN, CDR2 SYDVKM. Trimming took 6 bases from V and 2 from J; bases not matched to a gene: 5. This CDR3 has 15 amino acids. The CDR3: CASRNGLADTDTQYF. In nucleotides, the CDR3 is TGTGCCAGCAGGAACGGACTAGCGGACACAGATACGCAGTATTTT.

In its sample, this clonotype was seen many times. This chain uses TRBV7-9 with TRBJ2-2; no firm D call. The germline V and J ends were trimmed by 5 bases and 0 bases, with 13 bases remaining between them. The germline V gene has CDR1 SEHNR and CDR2 FQNEAQ (reference sequence). The CDR3 has 16 residues. CDR3 loop: CASSPTSGPNTGELFF. Here the CDR3 DNA reads TGTGCCAGCAGCCCTACATCCGGACCGAACACCGGGGAGCTGTTTTTT.

This clonotype was seen many times. The chain joins TRBV19 to TRBJ1-1; no definite D call. This CDR3 contains 15 residues. Between the trimmed V and J ends, which lost 5 bases and 4 bases, there was a span of 17 bases. The germline V gene has CDR1 LNHDA and CDR2 SQIVND (reference sequence). The CDR3 region is CASSSPFGGGTEAFF. CDR3 sequence (DNA): TGTGCCAGTAGTTCACCTTTCGGTGGTGGCACTGAAGCTTTCTTT.

This clonotype showed up many times. The rearrangement uses TRBV5-1 and TRBJ2-1; 12 bases map to TRBD2. Germline V gives CDR1 SGHRS, CDR2 YFSETQ. V dropped 0 bases and J dropped 8; count of bases not matched to a gene: 6. CDR3 length: 16 amino acids. The CDR3 DNA is TGCGCCAGCAGCTTGGATGCGACTAGCGGGAGCGATGAGCAGTTCTTC. As protein: CASSLDATSGSDEQFF. The full variable domain, in which reference TRBV5-1 and TRBJ2-1 provide the parts outside the CDR3, is KAGVTQTPRYLIKTRGQQVTLSCSPISGHRSVSWYQQTPGQGLQFLFEYFSETQRNKGNFPGRFSGRQFSNSRSEMNVSTLELGDSALYLCASSLDATSGSDEQFFGPGTRLTVL.

This clonotype came up many times. Here the CDR3 DNA reads TGTGCCAGCAGTAGCTTGGTTTTGAACACTGAAGCTTTCTTT. This translates into CASSSLVLNTEAFF. The gene calls are TRBV2 and TRBJ1-1; no reliable D call. Germline V gene lookup returns CDR1 SNHLY and CDR2 FYNNEI. The CDR3 is 14 amino acids. Trimming cost V 5 bases and J 0 bases, with 10 bases left between them.

Worth noting for this clonotype: A much larger clone differs from this one at a single base, so this may be a read error. The V gene is TRBV12-3 or TRBV12-4, the J gene TRBJ2-7; 9 nucleotides agree with TRBD1. The CDR3 is made up of 14 amino acids. The CDR3 protein is CVSSLGTGPYEQYF. CDR3 DNA sequence: TGTGTCAGCAGTTTAGGGACAGGGCCCTACGAGCAGTACTTC.

The chain joins TRBV6-1 to TRBJ2-3; tentative D call: TRBD2 (7 bases). Between the trimmed V and J ends, which lost 6 bases and 6 bases, there was a span of 22 bases. The length of the CDR3 is 16 residues. In germline, CDR1 is MNHNS, CDR2 SASEGT. For the CDR3, the DNA is TGTGCCAGCAGCCCCGCGGGGGCGGTGGCCTGGGATACGCAGTATTTT. It is translated as CASSPAGAVAWDTQYF.

This clonotype has a count of ten or more. The chain joins TRBV29-1 to TRBJ1-1; 7 bases map to TRBD1. The CDR3 has 11 amino acids. Germline loops: CDR1 SQVTM, CDR2 ANQGSEA. Trimming cost V 4 bases and J 12 bases; bases outside gene matches: 8. The CDR3 loop is CSVAGGGATFF. For the CDR3, the DNA is TGCAGCGTTGCGGGAGGGGGCGCGACTTTCTTT.

This clonotype was seen a handful of times. A much larger clone lies a single base off, so this may be a read error. The chain carries TRBV10-3 and TRBJ1-2; a weak D match, TRBD1 (6 bases). The V gene lost 8 bases and the J gene lost 8 bases, with 15 bases spanning the gap. The germline V gene encodes CDR1 ENHRY and CDR2 SYGVKD. CDR3 length equals 12 residues. Written as DNA, the CDR3 is TGTGCCATCGGGGGCCTTCCGGGGGGCTACACCTTC. Protein: CAIGGLPGGYTF.

This clonotype has at least ten counts. The chain carries TRBV2 and TRBJ2-7, with TRBD2 matching over 11 bases. The CDR3 contains 18 residues. Trimming removed 4 bases from V and 3 bases from J; junction bases left unmatched: 14. The germline gives CDR1 SNHLY, CDR2 FYNNEI. The CDR3 sequence: CASSVDGGTSGGYYEQYF. The CDR3 nucleotides read TGTGCCAGCAGTGTCGATGGGGGGACTAGCGGAGGTTACTACGAGCAGTACTTC. The full variable domain, with the rest looked up from reference TRBV2 and TRBJ2-7, is EPEVTQTPSHQVTQMGQEVILRCVPISNHLYFYWYRQILGQKVEFLVSFYNNEISEKSEIFDDQFSVERPDGSNFTLKIRSTKLEDSAMYFCASSVDGGTSGGYYEQYFGPGTRLTVT.

This clonotype was detected many times. The chain recombines TRBV14 with TRBJ2-1; TRBD2 aligns across 7 bases. Germline CDR1 SGHDN, CDR2 FVKESK. The CDR3 runs to 13 residues. J gave up 8 bases and V 4 bases, and 5 bases lay outside the gene matches. The CDR3 DNA reads TGTGCCAGCAGCCGGACTAGAACGCATGAGCAGTTCTTC. This translates into CASSRTRTHEQFF. The full variable domain, with the rest looked up from reference TRBV14 and TRBJ2-1, is EAGVTQFPSHSVIEKGQTVTLRCDPISGHDNLYWYRRVMGKEIKFLLHFVKESKQDESGMPNNRFLAERTGGTYSTLKVQPAELEDSGVYFCASSRTRTHEQFFGPGTRLTVL.

This clonotype was counted at least ten times. V usage is TRBV18 and J usage is TRBJ1-5; D gene ambiguous. The CDR3 runs 16 residues. Germline V gene sequence: CDR1 KGHSH, CDR2 LQKENI. V was shortened by 2 bases and J by 0 bases, with 11 bases between the two germline ends. As DNA, the CDR3 is TGTGCCAGCTCACCAGAGTACAGTCATAGCAATCAGCCCCAGCATTTT. Protein sequence: CASSPEYSHSNQPQHF.

Ten or more counts support this clonotype. This chain uses TRBV28 with TRBJ2-5; D is possibly TRBD2 (5 bases). Trimming cost V 6 bases and J 1 base, with 9 bases left between them. The CDR3 is 13 residues long. The germline CDR1 and CDR2 sequences are MDHEN and SYDVKM. Written as DNA, the CDR3 is TGTGCCAGCAGGGTGGGAGTCCAAGAGACCCAGTACTTC. This gives the protein CASRVGVQETQYF.

The table lists this clonotype with many counts. V and J are TRBV6-2 or TRBV6-3 and TRBJ2-7, with TRBD2 matching 10 bases. From germline, CDR1 is MNHEY and CDR2 SVGEGT. V was clipped by 5 bases and J by 6 bases; unmatched bases: 13. The CDR3 consists of 16 residues. The CDR3, as DNA: TGTGCCAGCAGTACAGGGGGACTAGCGTGGCCCCCCGAGCAGTACTTC. Protein product: CASSTGGLAWPPEQYF.